The sequence of this T cell receptor beta chain was determined in a study of blood T cells in healthy people across ages. Study results and caveats: Naive CD4+ cell counts and diversity both ran higher in long-lived than in aged donors.

PCR was performed a second time for about 7 to 12 cycles using a sample-barcoded 5' primer and a J-beta primer mix. TCRdb reprocessed the 5' RACE reads with MiXCR, giving one entry per CDR3 protein. The repertoire holds roughly 800,000 distinct CDR3 sequences, with roughly 64% as singletons. Isolation recovered at least 6 million PBMCs from every sample. Total RNA, at least 5 micrograms per sample, was extracted from PBMCs. CDR3 size: 15 residues. Between the trimmed V and J ends, which lost 3 bases and 5 bases, there was a span of 13 bases. With respect to this clonotype: As yet, its antigen is unknown.

The chain links TRBV12-3 or TRBV12-4 to TRBJ2-2, with TRBD2 as a possible D gene (6 bases). The sequenced sample was blood. This TCR derives from a man younger than 40 in good health. CDR3 sequence reads: CASSLLSGGTGELFF. Here the CDR3 DNA reads TGTGCCAGCAGTTTGCTTAGCGGCGGGACCGGGGAGCTGTTTTTT.